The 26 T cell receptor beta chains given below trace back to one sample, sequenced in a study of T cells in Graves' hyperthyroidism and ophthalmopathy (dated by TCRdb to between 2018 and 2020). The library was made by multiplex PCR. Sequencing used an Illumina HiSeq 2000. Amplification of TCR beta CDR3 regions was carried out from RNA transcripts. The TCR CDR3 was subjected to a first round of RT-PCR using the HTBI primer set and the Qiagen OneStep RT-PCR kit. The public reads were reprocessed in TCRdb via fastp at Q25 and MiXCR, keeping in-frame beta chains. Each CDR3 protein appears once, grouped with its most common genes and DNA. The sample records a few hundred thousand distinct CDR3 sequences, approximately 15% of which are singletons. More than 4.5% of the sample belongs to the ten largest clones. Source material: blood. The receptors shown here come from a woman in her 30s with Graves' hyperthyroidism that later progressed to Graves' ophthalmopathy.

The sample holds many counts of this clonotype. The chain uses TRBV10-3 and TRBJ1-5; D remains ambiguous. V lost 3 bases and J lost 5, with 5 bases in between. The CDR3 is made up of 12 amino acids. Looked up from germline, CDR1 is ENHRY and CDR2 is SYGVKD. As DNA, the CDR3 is TGTGCCATCAGTGAATCGGATCAGCCCCAGCATTTT. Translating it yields CAISESDQPQHF.

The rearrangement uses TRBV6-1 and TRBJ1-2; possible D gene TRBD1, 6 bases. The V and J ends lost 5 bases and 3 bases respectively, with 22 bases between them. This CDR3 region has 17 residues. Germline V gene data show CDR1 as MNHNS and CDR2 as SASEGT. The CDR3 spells CASSSSPGGWADYGYTF. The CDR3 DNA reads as TGTGCCAGCAGTTCCTCTCCGGGGGGCTGGGCGGACTATGGCTACACCTTC.

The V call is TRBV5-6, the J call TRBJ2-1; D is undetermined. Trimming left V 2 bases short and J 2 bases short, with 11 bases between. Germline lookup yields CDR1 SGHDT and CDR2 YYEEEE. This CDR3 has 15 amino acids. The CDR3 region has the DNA TGTGCCAGCAGCTTCAATCCTACCGCCTACAATGAGCAGTTCTTC. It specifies CASSFNPTAYNEQFF.

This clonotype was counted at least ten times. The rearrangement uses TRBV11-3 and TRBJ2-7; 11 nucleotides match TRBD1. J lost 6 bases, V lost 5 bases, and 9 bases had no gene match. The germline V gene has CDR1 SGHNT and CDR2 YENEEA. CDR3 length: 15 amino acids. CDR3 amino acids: CASSLNTGTGGEQYF. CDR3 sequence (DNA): TGTGCCAGCAGCCTGAATACCGGGACAGGGGGCGAGCAGTACTTC.

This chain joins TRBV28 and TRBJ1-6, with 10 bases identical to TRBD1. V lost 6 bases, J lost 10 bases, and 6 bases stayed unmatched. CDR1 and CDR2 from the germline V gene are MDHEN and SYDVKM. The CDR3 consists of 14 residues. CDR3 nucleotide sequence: TGTGCCAGCAGGTCCGGGACAGGGGAATCACCCCTCCACTTT. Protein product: CASRSGTGESPLHF.

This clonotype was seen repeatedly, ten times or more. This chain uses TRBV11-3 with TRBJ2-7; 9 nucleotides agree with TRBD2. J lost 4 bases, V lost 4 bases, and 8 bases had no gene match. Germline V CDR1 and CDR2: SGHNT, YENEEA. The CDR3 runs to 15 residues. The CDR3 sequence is CASSSRLAASYEQYF. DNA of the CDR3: TGTGCCAGCAGCTCAAGACTAGCGGCCTCATACGAGCAGTACTTC.

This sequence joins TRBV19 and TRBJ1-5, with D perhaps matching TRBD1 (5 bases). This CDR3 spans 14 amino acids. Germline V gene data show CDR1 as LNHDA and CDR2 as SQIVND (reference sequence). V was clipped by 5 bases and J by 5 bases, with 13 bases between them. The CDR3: CASSPGSGYQPQHF. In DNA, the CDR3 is TGTGCCAGTAGTCCCGGGTCAGGGTATCAGCCCCAGCATTTT.

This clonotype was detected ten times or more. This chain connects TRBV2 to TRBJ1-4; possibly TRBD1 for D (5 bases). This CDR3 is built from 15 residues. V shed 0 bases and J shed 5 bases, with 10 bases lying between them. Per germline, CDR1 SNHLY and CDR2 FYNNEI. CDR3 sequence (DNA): TGTGCCAGCAGTGAAGCCTCGGGACTGAATGAAAAACTGTTTTTT. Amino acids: CASSEASGLNEKLFF.

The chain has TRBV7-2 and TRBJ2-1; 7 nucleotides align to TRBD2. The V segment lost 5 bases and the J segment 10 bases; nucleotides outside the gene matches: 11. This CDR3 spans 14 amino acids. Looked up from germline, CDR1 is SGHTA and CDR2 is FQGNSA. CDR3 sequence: CASSQSAGSAEQFF. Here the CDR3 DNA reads TGTGCCAGCAGCCAATCAGCGGGGTCCGCCGAGCAGTTCTTC.

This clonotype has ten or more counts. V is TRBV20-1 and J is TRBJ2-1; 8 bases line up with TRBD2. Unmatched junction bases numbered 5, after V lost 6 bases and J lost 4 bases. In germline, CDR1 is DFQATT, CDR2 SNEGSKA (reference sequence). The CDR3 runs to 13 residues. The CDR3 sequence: CSAPTSDYNEQFF. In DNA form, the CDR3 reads TGCAGTGCCCCGACTAGCGATTACAATGAGCAGTTCTTC.

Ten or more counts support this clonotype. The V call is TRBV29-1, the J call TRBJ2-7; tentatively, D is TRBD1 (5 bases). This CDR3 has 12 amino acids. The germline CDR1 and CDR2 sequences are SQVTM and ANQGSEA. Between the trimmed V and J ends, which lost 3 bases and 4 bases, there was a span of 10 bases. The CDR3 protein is CSVDEAGYEQYF. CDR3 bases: TGCAGCGTTGATGAAGCAGGGTACGAGCAGTACTTC.

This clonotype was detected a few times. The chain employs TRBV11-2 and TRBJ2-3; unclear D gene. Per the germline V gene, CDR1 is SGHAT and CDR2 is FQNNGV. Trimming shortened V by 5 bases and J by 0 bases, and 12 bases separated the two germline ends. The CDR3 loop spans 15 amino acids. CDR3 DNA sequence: TGTGCCAGCAGCCCTCTGGGGTCTAGCACAGATACGCAGTATTTT. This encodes CASSPLGSSTDTQYF.

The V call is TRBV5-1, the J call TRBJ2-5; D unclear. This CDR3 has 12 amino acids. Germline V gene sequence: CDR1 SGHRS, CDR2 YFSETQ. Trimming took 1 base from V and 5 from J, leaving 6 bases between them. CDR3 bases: TGCGCCAGCAGCTTGAACGCGGAGACCCAGTACTTC. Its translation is CASSLNAETQYF.

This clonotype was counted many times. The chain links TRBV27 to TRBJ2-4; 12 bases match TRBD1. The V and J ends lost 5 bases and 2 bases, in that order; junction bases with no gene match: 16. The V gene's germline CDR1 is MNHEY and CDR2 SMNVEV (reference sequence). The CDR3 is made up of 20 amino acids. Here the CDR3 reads CASSPRTGTGGLETKNIQYF. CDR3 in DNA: TGTGCCAGCAGTCCGCGTACCGGGACAGGGGGCCTGGAAACCAAAAACATTCAGTACTTC.

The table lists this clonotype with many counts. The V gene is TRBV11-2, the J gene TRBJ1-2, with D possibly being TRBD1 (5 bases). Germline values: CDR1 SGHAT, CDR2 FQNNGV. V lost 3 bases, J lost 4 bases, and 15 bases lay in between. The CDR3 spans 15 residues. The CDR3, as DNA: TGTGCCAGCAGCTTTCAGGCAGGGACTACCTATGGCTACACCTTC. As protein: CASSFQAGTTYGYTF.

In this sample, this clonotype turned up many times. In nucleotides, the CDR3 is TGTGCCATCAGTGAGATGGGCGGACAGGACTATGGCTACACCTTC. It encodes CAISEMGGQDYGYTF. J is TRBJ1-2 and V is TRBV10-3; TRBD1 matches at 7 bases. The CDR3 totals 15 residues. Germline CDR1 is ENHRY and CDR2 is SYGVKD. V shed 2 bases, J shed 3 bases, and the junction held 6 bases outside the gene matches.

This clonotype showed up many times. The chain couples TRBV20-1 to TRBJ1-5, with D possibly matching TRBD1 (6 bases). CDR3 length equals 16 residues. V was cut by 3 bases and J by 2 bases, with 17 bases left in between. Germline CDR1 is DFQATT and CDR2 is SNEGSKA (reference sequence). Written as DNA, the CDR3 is TGCAGTGCTAGCCCCCCAGGGGCCTTGGGCAATCAGCCCCAGCATTTT. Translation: CSASPPGALGNQPQHF.

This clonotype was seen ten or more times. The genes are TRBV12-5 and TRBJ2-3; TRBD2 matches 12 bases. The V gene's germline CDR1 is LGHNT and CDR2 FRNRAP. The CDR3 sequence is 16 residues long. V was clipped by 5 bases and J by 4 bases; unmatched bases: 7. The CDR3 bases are TGTGCTAGTGGTCAAACTAGCGGGAGGCTCGCAGATACGCAGTATTTT. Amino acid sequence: CASGQTSGRLADTQYF.

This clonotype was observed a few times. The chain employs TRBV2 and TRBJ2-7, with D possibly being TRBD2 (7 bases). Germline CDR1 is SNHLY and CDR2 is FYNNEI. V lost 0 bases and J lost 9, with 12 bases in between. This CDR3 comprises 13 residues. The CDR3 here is CASSEAGGGLQYF. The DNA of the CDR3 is TGTGCCAGCAGTGAAGCGGGAGGGGGGCTGCAGTACTTC.

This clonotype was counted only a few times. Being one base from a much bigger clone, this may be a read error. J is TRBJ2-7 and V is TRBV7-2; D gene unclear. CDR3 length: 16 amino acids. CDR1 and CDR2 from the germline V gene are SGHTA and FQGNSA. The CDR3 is CAGSLKDGHPDYEQYF. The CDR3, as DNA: TGTGCCGGCAGCTTAAAAGACGGGCACCCAGACTACGAGCAGTACTTC.

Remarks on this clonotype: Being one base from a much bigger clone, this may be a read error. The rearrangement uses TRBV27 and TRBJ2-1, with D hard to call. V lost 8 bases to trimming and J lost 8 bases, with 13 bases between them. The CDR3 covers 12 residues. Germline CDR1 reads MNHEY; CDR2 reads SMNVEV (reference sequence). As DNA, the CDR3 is TGTGCCAGCTATCGTCTGGTCGATGAGCAGTTCTTC. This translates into CASYRLVDEQFF.

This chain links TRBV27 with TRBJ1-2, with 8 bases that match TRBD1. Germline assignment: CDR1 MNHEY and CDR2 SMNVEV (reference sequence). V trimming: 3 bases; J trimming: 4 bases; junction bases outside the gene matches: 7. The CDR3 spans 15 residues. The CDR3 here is CASSLVDREAYGYTF. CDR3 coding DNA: TGTGCCAGCAGTTTGGTGGACAGGGAGGCCTATGGCTACACCTTC.

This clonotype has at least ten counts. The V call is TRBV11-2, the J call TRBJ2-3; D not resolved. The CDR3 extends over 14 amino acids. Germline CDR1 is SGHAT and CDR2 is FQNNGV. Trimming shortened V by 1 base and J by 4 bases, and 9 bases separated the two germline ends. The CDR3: CASSLALAADTQYF. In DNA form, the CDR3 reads TGTGCCAGCAGCTTAGCCTTAGCAGCAGATACGCAGTATTTT. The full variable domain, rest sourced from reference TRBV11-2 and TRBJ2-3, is EAGVAQSPRYKIIEKRQSVAFWCNPISGHATLYWYQQILGQGPKLLIQFQNNGVVDDSQLPKDRFSAERLKGVDSTLKIQPAKLEDSAVYLCASSLALAADTQYFGPGTRLTVL.

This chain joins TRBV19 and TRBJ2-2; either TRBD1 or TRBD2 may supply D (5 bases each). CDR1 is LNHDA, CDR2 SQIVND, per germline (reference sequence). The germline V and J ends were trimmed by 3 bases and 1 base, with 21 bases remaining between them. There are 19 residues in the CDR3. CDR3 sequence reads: CASSMGPWEIRRNTGELFF. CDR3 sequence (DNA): TGTGCCAGTAGTATGGGGCCCTGGGAGATAAGGCGGAACACCGGGGAGCTGTTTTTT.

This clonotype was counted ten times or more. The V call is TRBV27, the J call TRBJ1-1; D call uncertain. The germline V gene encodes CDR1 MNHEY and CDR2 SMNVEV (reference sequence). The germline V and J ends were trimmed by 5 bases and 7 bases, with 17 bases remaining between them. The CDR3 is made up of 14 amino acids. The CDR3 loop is CASSPRPPTGEAFF. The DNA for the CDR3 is TGTGCCAGCAGTCCACGCCCCCCAACTGGTGAAGCTTTCTTT.

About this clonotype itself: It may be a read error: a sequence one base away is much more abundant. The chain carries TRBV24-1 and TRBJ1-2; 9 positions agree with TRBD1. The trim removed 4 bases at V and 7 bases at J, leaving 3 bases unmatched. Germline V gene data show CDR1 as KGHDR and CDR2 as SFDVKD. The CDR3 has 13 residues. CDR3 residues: CATSERTGVGYTF. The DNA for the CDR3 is TGTGCCACCAGTGAACGGACAGGGGTTGGCTACACCTTC.